The rows below give T cell receptor beta chains drawn from one sample of a study of cytomegalovirus exposure and HLA in healthy donors. Here immunoSEQ multiplex PCR was the method, and the copy in TCRdb shows in-frame clones only, minus some. The table has about 120,000 clones, 80% seen once. The sample comprised PBMCs. All receptors come from a female donor in good health and CMV-seropositive. Each CDR3 is given with its conserved first and last residue. Fields, in order: J gene, D gene, clone size, V gene, CDR3 protein, CDR3 DNA. D genes are given only for firm matches. Only part of the rows carry a size: once, few, many, or a class if the clone is expanded.

j_call: TRBJ2-1; d_call: .; clone_size: .; v_call: TRBV4-1; cdr3_aa: CASSQAGGRVGEQFF; cdr3_nt: TGCGCCAGCAGCCAAGCCGGGGGTCGGGTGGGTGAGCAGTTCTTC
j_call: TRBJ2-1; d_call: TRBD2; clone_size: .; v_call: TRBV7-9; cdr3_aa: CASSPRSGGARNEQFF; cdr3_nt: TGTGCCAGCAGCCCCCGTAGCGGGGGGGCGCGTAATGAGCAGTTCTTC
j_call: TRBJ1-5; d_call: .; clone_size: .; v_call: TRBV28; cdr3_aa: CASRTGSGQPQHF; cdr3_nt: TGTGCCAGCAGAACAGGGTCTGGACAGCCCCAGCATTTT
j_call: TRBJ1-1; d_call: .; clone_size: .; v_call: TRBV5-8; cdr3_aa: CASSADRNTEAFF; cdr3_nt: TGTGCCAGCAGCGCCGACAGGAACACTGAAGCTTTCTTT
j_call: TRBJ1-6; d_call: TRBD1; clone_size: .; v_call: TRBV6-5; cdr3_aa: CASSYSRGGLNSPLHF; cdr3_nt: TGTGCCAGCAGTTACTCGAGAGGGGGCCTTAATTCACCCCTCCACTTT
j_call: TRBJ1-3; d_call: .; clone_size: .; v_call: TRBV4-2; cdr3_aa: CASSQTTTRGVGNTIYF; cdr3_nt: TGTGCCAGCAGCCAGACTACTACCCGGGGAGTGGGAAACACCATATATTTT
j_call: TRBJ1-6; d_call: TRBD1; clone_size: once; v_call: TRBV27; cdr3_aa: CASSSQGQNNSPLHF; cdr3_nt: TGTGCCAGCAGTTCACAGGGACAGAATAATTCACCCCTCCACTTT
j_call: TRBJ2-5; d_call: TRBD1; clone_size: .; v_call: TRBV5-1; cdr3_aa: CASSSRQGRETQYF; cdr3_nt: TGCGCCAGCAGCTCCCGACAGGGTAGAGAGACCCAGTACTTC
j_call: TRBJ1-1; d_call: TRBD1; clone_size: .; v_call: TRBV5-1; cdr3_aa: CASTLGTVNTEAFF; cdr3_nt: TGCGCCAGCACTCTTGGGACAGTGAACACTGAAGCTTTCTTT
j_call: TRBJ2-1; d_call: TRBD1; clone_size: .; v_call: TRBV18; cdr3_aa: CASSPTLGQFNEQFF; cdr3_nt: TGTGCCAGCTCACCTACTTTGGGACAGTTCAATGAGCAGTTCTTC
j_call: TRBJ1-4; d_call: .; clone_size: .; v_call: TRBV6-1; cdr3_aa: CAGLDWGNEKLFF; cdr3_nt: TGTGCCGGCCTCGACTGGGGCAACGAAAAACTGTTTTTT
j_call: TRBJ2-3; d_call: .; clone_size: .; v_call: TRBV11-2; cdr3_aa: CASSLGWGGGPRRTDTQYF; cdr3_nt: TGTGCCAGCAGCTTAGGATGGGGCGGGGGCCCTAGACGCACAGATACGCAGTATTTT
j_call: TRBJ1-6; d_call: .; clone_size: few; v_call: TRBV2; cdr3_aa: CASTPRIGTSPLHF; cdr3_nt: TGTGCCAGCACCCCCAGGATAGGCACATCACCCCTCCACTTT
j_call: TRBJ1-4; d_call: .; clone_size: .; v_call: TRBV2; cdr3_aa: CASRESNEKLFF; cdr3_nt: TGTGCCAGCCGGGAATCGAATGAAAAACTGTTTTTT
j_call: TRBJ1-2; d_call: TRBD1; clone_size: .; v_call: TRBV6-5; cdr3_aa: CASSYRGVDGYTF; cdr3_nt: TGTGCCAGCAGCTACAGGGGTGTGGATGGCTACACCTTC
j_call: TRBJ1-4; d_call: TRBD1; clone_size: .; v_call: TRBV30; cdr3_aa: CAWDRGDEKLFF; cdr3_nt: TGTGCCTGGGACAGGGGAGATGAAAAACTGTTTTTT
j_call: TRBJ1-2; d_call: TRBD1; clone_size: .; v_call: TRBV18; cdr3_aa: CASSRSGQGDNYGYTF; cdr3_nt: TGTGCCAGCTCACGCTCCGGACAGGGAGATAACTATGGCTACACCTTC
j_call: TRBJ1-5; d_call: .; clone_size: .; v_call: TRBV19; cdr3_aa: CASSEDNQPQHF; cdr3_nt: TGTGCCAGCAGTGAGGACAATCAGCCCCAGCATTTT
j_call: TRBJ1-4; d_call: .; clone_size: .; v_call: TRBV5-1; cdr3_aa: CASRYFPGTTNEKLFF; cdr3_nt: TGCGCCAGCAGATATTTTCCCGGGACAACTAATGAAAAACTGTTTTTT
j_call: TRBJ2-6; d_call: TRBD2; clone_size: once; v_call: TRBV28; cdr3_aa: CASSRTRSGANVLTF; cdr3_nt: TGTGCCAGCAGCCGGACTAGGTCCGGGGCCAACGTCCTGACTTTC
j_call: TRBJ2-2; d_call: .; clone_size: few; v_call: TRBV5-1; cdr3_aa: CASSPRPGLSGELFF; cdr3_nt: TGCGCCAGCAGCCCCCGGCCGGGGTTGAGCGGGGAGCTGTTTTTT
j_call: TRBJ1-1; d_call: TRBD1; clone_size: .; v_call: TRBV19; cdr3_aa: CASSMTGALTEAFF; cdr3_nt: TGTGCCAGTAGTATGACAGGGGCCTTGACTGAAGCTTTCTTT
j_call: TRBJ2-1; d_call: TRBD2; clone_size: once; v_call: TRBV5-4; cdr3_aa: CASSYAGEYNEQFF; cdr3_nt: TGTGCCAGCAGCTATGCGGGAGAGTACAATGAGCAGTTCTTC
j_call: TRBJ2-1; d_call: TRBD1; clone_size: once; v_call: TRBV29-1; cdr3_aa: CSAAGTGVDEQFF; cdr3_nt: TGCAGCGCGGCAGGGACAGGGGTTGATGAGCAGTTCTTC
j_call: TRBJ1-1; d_call: .; clone_size: .; v_call: TRBV7-9; cdr3_aa: CASSSPQNTEAFF; cdr3_nt: TGTGCCAGCAGCTCCCCCCAGAACACTGAAGCTTTCTTT
j_call: TRBJ2-3; d_call: .; clone_size: once; v_call: TRBV9; cdr3_aa: CASSALVGWGTDTQYF; cdr3_nt: TGTGCCAGCAGCGCCCTAGTCGGATGGGGCACAGATACGCAGTATTTT
j_call: TRBJ1-5; d_call: .; clone_size: .; v_call: TRBV7-2; cdr3_aa: CASSLLSAALNQPQHF; cdr3_nt: TGTGCCAGCAGCTTACTATCGGCGGCACTTAACCAGCCCCAGCATTTT
j_call: TRBJ1-2; d_call: TRBD1; clone_size: .; v_call: TRBV30; cdr3_aa: CAWSPKPGTGDQDGYTF; cdr3_nt: TGTGCCTGGAGCCCAAAGCCCGGGACAGGGGATCAGGATGGCTACACCTTC